A single sample gave rise to the 30 T cell receptor beta chains below, sequenced in a study of beta chain features in type 1 diabetes. Isolated RNA was reverse transcribed in full, so expressed TCRB transcripts were sequenced. Only in-frame clones appear in the TCRdb table, and some are missing; sequencing was by immunoSEQ multiplex PCR. The repertoire holds a few hundred thousand clones, with 14% as singletons. Sequencing input: central memory CD4+ T cells from blood. The receptors were sampled from a man aged 25 to 40 in good health.

This sequence joins TRBV6-1 and TRBJ2-3; TRBD2 agrees at 9 bases. The ends lost 0 bases at V and 5 bases at J; junction bases unmatched: 6. CDR1 and CDR2 (germline): MNHNS, SASEGT. The CDR3 covers 16 residues. The DNA of the CDR3 is TGTGCCAGCAGTGAAGCCGGCGGGAGGGCCAGAGATACGCAGTATTTT. It yields the protein CASSEAGGRARDTQYF.

The chain carries TRBV6-6 and TRBJ2-1; TRBD2 matches 8 bases. Looked up from germline, CDR1 is MNHNY and CDR2 is SVGAGI (reference sequence). J lost 9 bases, V lost 8 bases, and 12 bases had no gene match. The CDR3 contains 14 residues. In DNA form, the CDR3 reads TGTGCCAGCGGCGGGGCGGGAGGTCCCTTTGAGCAGTTCTTC. The encoded protein is CASGGAGGPFEQFF.

The rearrangement links TRBV2 to TRBJ1-2; tentatively, D is TRBD1 (5 bases). V was pared by 7 bases and J by 6 bases, with 9 bases between. Germline loops: CDR1 SNHLY, CDR2 FYNNEI. The CDR3 consists of 11 residues. In nucleotides, the CDR3 is TGTGCCAGCACAGACAGTCATGGCTACACCTTC. This codes for CASTDSHGYTF. The whole variable domain, remainder taken from reference TRBV2 and TRBJ1-2, is EPEVTQTPSHQVTQMGQEVILRCVPISNHLYFYWYRQILGQKVEFLVSFYNNEISEKSEIFDDQFSVERPDGSNFTLKIRSTKLEDSAMYFCASTDSHGYTFGSGTRLTVV.

The chain recombines TRBV6-5 with TRBJ2-5; no reliable D call. This CDR3 region has 11 residues. CDR1 and CDR2 from the germline V gene are MNHEY and SVGAGI. The ends were cut back, 7 bases at V and 4 bases at J, with 7 bases in the middle. This CDR3 reads CASKSIETQYF. DNA of the CDR3: TGTGCCAGCAAATCAATAGAGACCCAGTACTTC.

This clone has just a few counts. For the CDR3, the DNA is TGTGCCAGCGACGCTAGCGGGAGAGAGACCCAGTACTTC. Its translation is CASDASGRETQYF. The chain combines TRBV10-3 with TRBJ2-5, with 10 bases matching TRBD2. The CDR3 is 13 residues long. Trimming cost V 10 bases and J 4 bases; bases outside gene matches: 6. CDR1 ENHRY and CDR2 SYGVKD come from the germline V gene.

J is TRBJ2-1 and V is TRBV7-2; D is possibly TRBD2 (6 bases). Between the trimmed V and J ends, which lost 1 base and 14 bases, there was a span of 9 bases. Germline V gives CDR1 SGHTA, CDR2 FQGNSA. The CDR3 extends over 11 amino acids. CDR3 nucleotides: TGTGCCAGCAGCTTAGAGCGGGTTAAGTTCTTC. It encodes CASSLERVKFF. The full variable domain, its missing parts supplied by reference TRBV7-2 and TRBJ2-1, is GAGVSQSPSNKVTEKGKDVELRCDPISGHTALYWYRQSLGQGLEFLIYFQGNSAPDKSGLPSDRFSAERTGGSVSTLTIQRTQQEDSAVYLCASSLERVKFFGPGTRLTVL.

This chain links TRBV19 with TRBJ1-1, with D tentatively TRBD1 (5 bases). CDR3 length equals 14 residues. The V end was cut by 6 bases, the J end by 1 base, with 12 bases between. Germline CDR1 reads LNHDA; CDR2 reads SQIVND (reference sequence). The CDR3 is CASRLQGRNTEAFF. The DNA of the CDR3 is TGTGCCAGTAGGCTCCAGGGAAGGAACACTGAAGCTTTCTTT. Looking up the rest from reference TRBV19 and TRBJ1-1 gives the full variable domain: DGGITQSPKYLFRKEGQNVTLSCEQNLNHDAMYWYRQDPGQGLRLIYYSQIVNDFQKGDIAEGYSVSREKKESFPLTVTSAQKNPTAFYLCASRLQGRNTEAFFGQGTRLTVV.

In this sample, this clone turned up a few times. This chain connects TRBV27 to TRBJ2-1, with 12 bases that match TRBD1. V shed 4 bases and J 7 bases; nucleotides not matched to a gene: 8. The CDR3 length is 16 residues. Germline V gives CDR1 MNHEY, CDR2 SMNVEV (reference sequence). In DNA form, the CDR3 reads TGTGCCAGCAGTTCCCTCCGGGACAGGGGGCGAAATGAGCAGTTCTTC. Translated, it gives CASSSLRDRGRNEQFF.

The chain joins TRBV28 to TRBJ2-5; 12 bases are a match to TRBD1. Germline CDR1 reads MDHEN; CDR2 reads SYDVKM. The CDR3 is 16 amino acids. The trim removed 5 bases at V and 4 bases at J, leaving 8 bases unmatched. The CDR3, as DNA: TGTGCCAGCAGTGGCACAGGGACAGGGGGCAGAGAGACCCAGTACTTC. This translates into CASSGTGTGGRETQYF.

The genes are TRBV30 and TRBJ1-1; unclear D gene. V was cut by 8 bases and J by 1 base, with 20 bases left in between. Per germline, CDR1 GTSNPN and CDR2 SVGIG (reference sequence). The length of the CDR3 is 15 residues. This chain's CDR3 is CASSLARAGNTEAFF. The CDR3 region has the DNA TGTGCCAGCAGCTTGGCCCGGGCGGGGAACACTGAAGCTTTCTTT.

Remarks on this clone: The sample carries other DNA sequences with the same CDR3. This chain joins TRBV30 and TRBJ2-1, with D hard to call. The CDR3 sequence is 14 residues long. The ends were cut back, 0 bases at V and 0 bases at J, with 6 bases in the middle. CDR1 and CDR2 from the germline V gene are GTSNPN and SVGIG (reference sequence). The CDR3 nucleotides read TGTGCCTGGAGTGTAGGGCACTCCTACAATGAGCAGTTCTTC. Protein sequence: CAWSVGHSYNEQFF.

This clone was counted only a few times. The chain is built from TRBV11-3 and TRBJ2-1; the match to TRBD2 covers 7 bases. The CDR3 totals 13 residues. From germline, CDR1 is SGHNT and CDR2 YENEEA. V lost 4 bases, J lost 8 bases, and 5 bases stayed unmatched. CDR3 in amino acids: CASSWGRGDEQFF. CDR3 bases: TGTGCCAGCAGCTGGGGACGGGGGGATGAGCAGTTCTTC.

This chain connects TRBV29-1 to TRBJ2-1; D might be TRBD1 (5 bases). The V end lost 1 base, the J end lost 6 bases, and 16 bases lay between the germline ends. The CDR3 consists of 15 residues. Per germline, CDR1 SQVTM and CDR2 ANQGSEA. The CDR3 DNA reads TGCAGCGTTGAAGCTGTGGGGCTGGCCTCCAATGAGCAGTTCTTC. Amino acid sequence: CSVEAVGLASNEQFF.

The chain recombines TRBV9 with TRBJ2-5, with a weak D call TRBD1 (6 bases). The germline V gene has CDR1 SGDLS and CDR2 YYNGEE. Trimming took 4 bases from V and 4 from J, leaving 17 bases between them. This CDR3 is built from 15 residues. CDR3 in DNA: TGTGCCAGCAGCACCGCGACAGGCTCCCGAGAGACCCAGTACTTC. This gives the protein CASSTATGSRETQYF.

The CDR3 region is CASSLQSHTQYF. CDR3 sequence (DNA): TGTGCCAGCAGTCTCCAAAGCCACACGCAGTATTTT. This chain joins TRBV9 and TRBJ2-3; unclear D gene. The V gene lost 5 bases and the J gene lost 9 bases, with 13 bases spanning the gap. CDR3 length: 12 amino acids. Germline values: CDR1 SGDLS, CDR2 YYNGEE.

This clone has a handful of counts. The chain recombines TRBV4-2 with TRBJ2-2; maybe TRBD2 (5 bases). Germline CDR1 and CDR2: LGHNA and YNFKEQ. Trimming removed 3 bases from V and 6 bases from J, with 8 bases in between. The CDR3 length is 13 residues. DNA for the CDR3: TGTGCCAGCAGCCATGCTAGCCCCGGGGAGCTGTTTTTT. Encoded protein: CASSHASPGELFF.

This clone has only a few counts. The chain recombines TRBV9 with TRBJ2-2; 7 bases match TRBD1. This CDR3 spans 17 amino acids. CDR1 and CDR2 from the germline V gene are SGDLS and YYNGEE. Losses at the gene ends were 4 bases for V and 7 bases for J; bases not matched to a gene: 16. This CDR3 is CASSFQGDSRRVGELFF. Written as DNA, the CDR3 is TGTGCCAGCAGCTTCCAAGGGGACAGCCGTCGAGTCGGGGAGCTGTTTTTT.

This clone was counted only a few times. The V gene is TRBV6-5, the J gene TRBJ2-1; 7 nucleotides match TRBD2. This CDR3 has 13 residues. Germline V gene data show CDR1 as MNHEY and CDR2 as SVGAGI. With 6 bases clipped from V and 9 bases from J, the junction kept 8 bases outside the gene matches. The DNA for the CDR3 is TGTGCCAGCAGAGCCGGGACTAACAGTGAGCAGTTCTTC. This sequence encodes CASRAGTNSEQFF.

This chain links TRBV9 with TRBJ1-3; tentatively, D is TRBD1 (5 bases). The CDR3 is 13 residues long. Trimming cost V 4 bases and J 6 bases, with 11 bases left between them. Germline V gene sequence: CDR1 SGDLS, CDR2 YYNGEE. CDR3 in DNA: TGTGCCAGCAGCCCCGGGACCGCAAACACCATATATTTT. This codes for CASSPGTANTIYF. The full variable domain, with the rest looked up from reference TRBV9 and TRBJ1-3, is DSGVTQTPKHLITATGQRVTLRCSPRSGDLSVYWYQQSLDQGLQFLIQYYNGEERAKGNILERFSAQQFPDLHSELNLSSLELGDSALYFCASSPGTANTIYFGEGSWLTVV.

V is TRBV5-8 and J is TRBJ1-2; D is ambiguous. Trimming pared 2 bases from V and 6 bases from J, leaving 8 bases between. The germline V gene has CDR1 SGHTS and CDR2 YDEGEE. CDR3 length equals 12 residues. CDR3 in DNA: TGTGCCAGCAGCTTTACGGTTGATGGCTACACCTTC. Translation gives CASSFTVDGYTF.

The sample holds a few counts of this clone. The chain joins TRBV4-1 to TRBJ1-4; no definite D call. The V end was cut by 0 bases, the J end by 6 bases, with 11 bases between. This CDR3 is 15 amino acids long. In germline, CDR1 is MGHRA, CDR2 YSYEKL. The CDR3, as DNA: TGCGCCAGCAGCCAAGAGCCCCAGAATTATGAAAAACTGTTTTTT. It specifies CASSQEPQNYEKLFF.

The rearrangement joins TRBV4-3 to TRBJ1-1; D not certain. This CDR3 is 13 amino acids long. V lost 4 bases to trimming and J lost 11 bases, with 17 bases between them. Germline CDR1 and CDR2: LGHNA and YSLEER. The CDR3 coding sequence is TGCGCCAGCAGCCGAGAACAAAATACAAGGGCTTTCTTT. Amino acids: CASSREQNTRAFF.

In its sample, this clone was seen a few times. The V call is TRBV2, the J call TRBJ1-5, with TRBD1 identical over 7 bases. Losses at the gene ends were 8 bases for V and 0 bases for J; bases not matched to a gene: 4. Germline V gene lookup returns CDR1 SNHLY and CDR2 FYNNEI. The CDR3 length is 14 residues. CDR3 DNA sequence: TGTGCCAGCCGGGACAGATATAGCAATCAGCCCCAGCATTTT. Protein sequence: CASRDRYSNQPQHF.

This clone was seen a handful of times. The chain employs TRBV5-1 and TRBJ2-7, with D perhaps TRBD1 (5 bases). V gave up 7 bases and J gave up 6 bases, with 14 bases separating them. This CDR3 is built from 12 residues. CDR1 is SGHRS, CDR2 YFSETQ, per germline. CDR3 loop: CASGAEGPEQYF. CDR3 in DNA: TGCGCCAGCGGGGCGGAAGGGCCCGAGCAGTACTTC.

The rearrangement links TRBV5-6 to TRBJ1-1, with no clear D. V lost 0 bases and J lost 8, with 11 bases in between. CDR1 and CDR2 (germline): SGHDT, YYEEEE. The CDR3 has 13 amino acids. The CDR3 reads CASSLGAGMEAFF. The CDR3 nucleotides are TGTGCCAGCAGCTTGGGGGCAGGTATGGAAGCTTTCTTT.

The gene calls are TRBV11-2 and TRBJ2-3; TRBD2 agrees at 7 bases. The germline V gene encodes CDR1 SGHAT and CDR2 FQNNGV. CDR3 length equals 16 residues. The trim removed 7 bases at V and 1 base at J, leaving 11 bases unmatched. CDR3 sequence (DNA): TGTGCCAGCACCAAAAGCGGGGCTCCTCGCACAGATACGCAGTATTTT. Translating gives CASTKSGAPRTDTQYF.

The chain combines TRBV4-3 with TRBJ2-4, with D perhaps TRBD1 (6 bases). The CDR3 consists of 15 residues. The V end lost 1 base, the J end lost 5 bases, and 12 bases lay between the germline ends. The germline V gene has CDR1 LGHNA and CDR2 YSLEER. This CDR3 is CASSQGGGFQNIQYF. The CDR3 nucleotides read TGCGCCAGCAGCCAAGGTGGGGGCTTCCAAAACATTCAGTACTTC.

The CDR3 region has the DNA TGTGCCAGCAGCGGCCGGGACAACCAAGAGACCCAGTACTTC. It specifies CASSGRDNQETQYF. V usage is TRBV9 and J usage is TRBJ2-5; possibly TRBD1 for D (6 bases). Per the germline V gene, CDR1 is SGDLS and CDR2 is YYNGEE. The CDR3 length is 14 residues. Between the trimmed V and J ends, which lost 3 bases and 0 bases, there was a span of 9 bases. The full variable domain, rest sourced from reference TRBV9 and TRBJ2-5, is DSGVTQTPKHLITATGQRVTLRCSPRSGDLSVYWYQQSLDQGLQFLIQYYNGEERAKGNILERFSAQQFPDLHSELNLSSLELGDSALYFCASSGRDNQETQYFGPGTRLLVL.

V is TRBV4-1 and J is TRBJ2-3; D uncertain. V lost 3 bases to trimming and J lost 2 bases, with 6 bases between them. The CDR3 is 13 residues long. Looked up from germline, CDR1 is MGHRA and CDR2 is YSYEKL. In DNA form, the CDR3 reads TGCGCCAGCAGCCAGCGACTCACAGATACGCAGTATTTT. Residues: CASSQRLTDTQYF.

Only a few counts were recorded for this clone. The gene calls are TRBV5-6 and TRBJ2-7, with 9 nucleotides matching TRBD1. This CDR3 is built from 13 residues. Germline V CDR1 and CDR2: SGHDT, YYEEEE. V was pared by 0 bases and J by 5 bases, with 0 bases of the junction left unmatched. Here the CDR3 DNA reads TGTGCCAGCAGCTTGGGGACAGGGGACGAGCAGTACTTC. It is translated as CASSLGTGDEQYF. The full variable domain, in which reference TRBV5-6 and TRBJ2-7 provide the parts outside the CDR3, is DAGVTQSPTHLIKTRGQQVTLRCSPKSGHDTVSWYQQALGQGPQFIFQYYEEEERQRGNFPDRFSGHQFPNYSSELNVNALLLGDSALYLCASSLGTGDEQYFGPGTRLTVT.